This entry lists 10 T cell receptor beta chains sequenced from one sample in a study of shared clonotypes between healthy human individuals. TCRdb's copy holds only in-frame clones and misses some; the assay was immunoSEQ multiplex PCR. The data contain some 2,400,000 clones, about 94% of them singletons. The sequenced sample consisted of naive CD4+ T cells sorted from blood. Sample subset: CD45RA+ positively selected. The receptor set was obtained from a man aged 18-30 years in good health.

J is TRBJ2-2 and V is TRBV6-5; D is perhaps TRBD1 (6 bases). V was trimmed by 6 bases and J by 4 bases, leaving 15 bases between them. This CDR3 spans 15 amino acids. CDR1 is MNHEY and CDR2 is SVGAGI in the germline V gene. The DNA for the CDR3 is TGTGCCAGCAGCCCTGACAGGCTTCGCACCGGGGAGCTGTTTTTT. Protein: CASSPDRLRTGELFF.

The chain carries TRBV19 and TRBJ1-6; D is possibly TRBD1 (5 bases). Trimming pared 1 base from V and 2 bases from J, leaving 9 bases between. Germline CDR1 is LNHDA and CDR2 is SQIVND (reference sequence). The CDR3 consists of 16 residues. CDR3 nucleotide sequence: TGTGCCAGTAGTATAGGTGGGGGAGCCTATAATTCACCCCTCCACTTT. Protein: CASSIGGGAYNSPLHF.

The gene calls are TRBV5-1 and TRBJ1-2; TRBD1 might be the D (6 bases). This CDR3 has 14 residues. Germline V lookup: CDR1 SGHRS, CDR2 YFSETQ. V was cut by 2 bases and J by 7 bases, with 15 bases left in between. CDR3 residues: CASSFNTQGFGYTF. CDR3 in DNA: TGCGCCAGCAGCTTCAACACACAGGGATTTGGCTACACCTTC.

Here the CDR3 reads CASSSPGLAGEAGELFF. The CDR3 nucleotides are TGTGCCAGCAGCTCGCCCGGACTAGCGGGGGAGGCCGGGGAGCTGTTTTTT. The V call is TRBV5-4, the J call TRBJ2-2; 13 bases fit TRBD2. V trimming: 3 bases; J trimming: 6 bases; junction bases outside the gene matches: 8. The CDR3 runs to 17 residues. CDR1 SGHNT and CDR2 YYREEE come from the germline V gene (reference sequence).

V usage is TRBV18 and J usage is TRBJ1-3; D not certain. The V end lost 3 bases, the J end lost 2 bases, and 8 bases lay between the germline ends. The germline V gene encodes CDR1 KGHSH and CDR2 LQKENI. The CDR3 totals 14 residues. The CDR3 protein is CASSPFDTGNTIYF. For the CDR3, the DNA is TGTGCCAGCTCACCGTTCGATACTGGAAACACCATATATTTT.

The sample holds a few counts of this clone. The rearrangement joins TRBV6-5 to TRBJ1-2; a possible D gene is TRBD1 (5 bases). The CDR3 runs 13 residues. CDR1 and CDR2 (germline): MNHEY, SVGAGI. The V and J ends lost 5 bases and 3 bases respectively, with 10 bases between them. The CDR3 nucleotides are TGTGCCAGCAGTCGCTCGACAGACTATGGCTACACCTTC. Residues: CASSRSTDYGYTF.

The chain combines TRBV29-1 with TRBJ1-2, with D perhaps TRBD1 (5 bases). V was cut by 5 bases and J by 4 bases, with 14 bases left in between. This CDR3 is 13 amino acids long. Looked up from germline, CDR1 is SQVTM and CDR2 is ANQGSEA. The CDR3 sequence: CSVIGGAGYGYTF. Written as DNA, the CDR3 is TGCAGCGTTATAGGCGGGGCGGGCTATGGCTACACCTTC.

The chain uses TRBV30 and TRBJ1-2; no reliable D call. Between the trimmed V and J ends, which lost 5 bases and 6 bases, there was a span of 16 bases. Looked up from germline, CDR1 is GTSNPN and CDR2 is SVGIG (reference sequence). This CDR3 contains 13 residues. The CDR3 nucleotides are TGTGCCTGGGAATGGGGAAAGTCCGATGGCTACACCTTC. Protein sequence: CAWEWGKSDGYTF.

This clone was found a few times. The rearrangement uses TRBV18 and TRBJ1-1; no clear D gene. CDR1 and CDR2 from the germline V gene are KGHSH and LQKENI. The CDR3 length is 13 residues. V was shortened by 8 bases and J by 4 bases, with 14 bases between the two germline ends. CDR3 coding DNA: TGTGCCAGCGCGGAGGGTTTGGGCACTGAAGCTTTCTTT. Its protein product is CASAEGLGTEAFF.

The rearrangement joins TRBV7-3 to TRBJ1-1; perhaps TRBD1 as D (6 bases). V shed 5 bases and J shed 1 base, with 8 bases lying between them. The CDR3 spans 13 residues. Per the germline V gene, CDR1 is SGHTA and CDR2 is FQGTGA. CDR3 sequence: CASSGQKNTEAFF. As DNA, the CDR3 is TGTGCCAGCAGCGGACAGAAGAACACTGAAGCTTTCTTT. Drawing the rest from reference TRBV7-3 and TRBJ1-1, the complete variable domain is GAGVSQTPSNKVTEKGKYVELRCDPISGHTALYWYRQSLGQGPEFLIYFQGTGAADDSGLPNDRFFAVRPEGSVSTLKIQRTERGDSAVYLCASSGQKNTEAFFGQGTRLTVV.